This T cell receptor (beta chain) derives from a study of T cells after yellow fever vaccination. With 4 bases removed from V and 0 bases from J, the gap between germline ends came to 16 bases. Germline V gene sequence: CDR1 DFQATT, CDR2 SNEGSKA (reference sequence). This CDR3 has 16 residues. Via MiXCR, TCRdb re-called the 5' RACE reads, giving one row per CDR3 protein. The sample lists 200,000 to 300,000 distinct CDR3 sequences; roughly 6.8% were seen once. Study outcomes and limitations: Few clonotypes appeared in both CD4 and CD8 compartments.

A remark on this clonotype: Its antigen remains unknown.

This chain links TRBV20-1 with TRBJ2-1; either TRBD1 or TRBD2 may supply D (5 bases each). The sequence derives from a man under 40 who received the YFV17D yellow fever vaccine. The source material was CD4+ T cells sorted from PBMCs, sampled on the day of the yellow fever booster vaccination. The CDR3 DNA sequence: TGCAGTGCTACCGGGGCCCCCTCCAGCTCCTACAATGAGCAGTTCTTC. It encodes CSATGAPSSSYNEQFF.